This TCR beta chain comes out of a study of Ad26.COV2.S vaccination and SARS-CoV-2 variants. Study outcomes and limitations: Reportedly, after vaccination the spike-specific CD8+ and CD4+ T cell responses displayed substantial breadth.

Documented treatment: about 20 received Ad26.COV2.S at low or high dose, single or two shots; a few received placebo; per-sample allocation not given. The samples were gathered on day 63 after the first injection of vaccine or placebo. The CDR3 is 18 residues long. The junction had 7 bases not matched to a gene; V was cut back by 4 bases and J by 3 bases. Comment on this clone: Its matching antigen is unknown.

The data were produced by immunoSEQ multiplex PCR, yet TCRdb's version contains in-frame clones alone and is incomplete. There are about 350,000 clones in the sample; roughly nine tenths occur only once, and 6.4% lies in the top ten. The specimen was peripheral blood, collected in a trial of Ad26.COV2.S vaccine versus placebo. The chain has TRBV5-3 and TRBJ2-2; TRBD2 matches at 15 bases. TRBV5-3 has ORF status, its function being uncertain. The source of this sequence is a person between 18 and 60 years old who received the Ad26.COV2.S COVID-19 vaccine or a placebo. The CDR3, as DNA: TGTGCCAGAAGCCCCTGGACTAGCGGGGGGGCCGACACCGGGGAGCTGTTTTTT. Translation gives CARSPWTSGGADTGELFF.